This record looks at one T cell receptor beta chain sequence and its context. The data derive from a study of blood T cell repertoires in COVID-19. About the research overall: The United States, Italy and Spain were the sources of the acute and convalescent COVID-19 samples. PBMCs, B-cell-depleted T cells, or T cells provided the cDNA or gDNA that made up the material.

Per the original methods: Scientists estimated how many nucleated cells there were by amplifying reference gene primers. Sequencing was performed with immunoSEQ multiplex PCR; in TCRdb, only in-frame clones are kept and a portion is missing. Clonal size and the V and J genes are those of that table, whereas D and trimming came from the DNA. In the table there are roughly 86,000 clones, around 82% of which are singletons. Germline CDR1 LNHDA, CDR2 SQIVND (reference sequence). This CDR3 is 14 amino acids long. V lost 7 bases and J 5 bases, leaving 17 bases between the germline ends. Seattle patients were enrolled while actively infected and followed longitudinally.

The chain has TRBV19 and TRBJ1-1, with D possibly TRBD1 on 6 matching bases. The receptor was isolated from a woman of 80 years or more with COVID-19, enrolled during active disease. Sample: peripheral blood. For the CDR3, the DNA is TGTGCCAGTATCACGCCCAGGGGTGGGACTGAAGCTTTCTTT. It translates to CASITPRGGTEAFF.